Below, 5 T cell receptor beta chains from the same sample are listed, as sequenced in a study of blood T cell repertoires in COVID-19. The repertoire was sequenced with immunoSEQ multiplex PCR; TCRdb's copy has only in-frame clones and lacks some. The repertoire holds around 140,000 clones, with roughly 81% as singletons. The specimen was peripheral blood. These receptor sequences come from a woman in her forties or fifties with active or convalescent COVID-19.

CDR3 nucleotide sequence: TGTGCCAGCAGCCCCGGGACTAGCGCCCACGAGCAGTACTTC. This translates into CASSPGTSAHEQYF. The chain joins TRBV7-7 to TRBJ2-7, with 10 bases identical to TRBD2. Germline CDR1 is SSHAT and CDR2 is FNYEAQ (reference sequence). The length of the CDR3 is 14 residues. Losses at the gene ends were 5 bases for V and 5 bases for J; bases not matched to a gene: 6.

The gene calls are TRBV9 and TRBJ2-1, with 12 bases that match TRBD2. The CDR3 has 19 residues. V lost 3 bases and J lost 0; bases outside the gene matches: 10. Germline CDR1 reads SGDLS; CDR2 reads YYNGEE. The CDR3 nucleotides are TGTGCCAGCAGCGCTCCTAGCGGGGGGGCACCCAGCTCCTACAATGAGCAGTTCTTC. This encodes CASSAPSGGAPSSYNEQFF.

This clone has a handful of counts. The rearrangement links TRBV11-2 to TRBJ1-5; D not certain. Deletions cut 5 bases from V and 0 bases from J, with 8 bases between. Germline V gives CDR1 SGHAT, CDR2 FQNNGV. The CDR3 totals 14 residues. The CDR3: CASSPTNSNQPQHF. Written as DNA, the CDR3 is TGTGCCAGCAGCCCGACAAATAGCAATCAGCCCCAGCATTTT.

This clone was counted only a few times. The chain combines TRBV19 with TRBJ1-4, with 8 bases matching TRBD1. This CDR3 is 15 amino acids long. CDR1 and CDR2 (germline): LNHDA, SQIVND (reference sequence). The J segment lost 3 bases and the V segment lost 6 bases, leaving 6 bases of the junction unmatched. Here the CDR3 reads CASSSDRGPNEKLFF. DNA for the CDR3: TGTGCCAGTAGCTCTGACAGGGGACCTAATGAAAAACTGTTTTTT. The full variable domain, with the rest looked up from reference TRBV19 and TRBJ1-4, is DGGITQSPKYLFRKEGQNVTLSCEQNLNHDAMYWYRQDPGQGLRLIYYSQIVNDFQKGDIAEGYSVSREKKESFPLTVTSAQKNPTAFYLCASSSDRGPNEKLFFGSGTQLSVL.

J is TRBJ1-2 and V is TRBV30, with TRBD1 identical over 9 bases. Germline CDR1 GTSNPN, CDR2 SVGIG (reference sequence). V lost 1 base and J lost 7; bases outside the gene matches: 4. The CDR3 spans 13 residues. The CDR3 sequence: CAWSDTGGSGYTF. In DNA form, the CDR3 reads TGTGCCTGGAGTGACACAGGGGGCTCTGGCTACACCTTC.